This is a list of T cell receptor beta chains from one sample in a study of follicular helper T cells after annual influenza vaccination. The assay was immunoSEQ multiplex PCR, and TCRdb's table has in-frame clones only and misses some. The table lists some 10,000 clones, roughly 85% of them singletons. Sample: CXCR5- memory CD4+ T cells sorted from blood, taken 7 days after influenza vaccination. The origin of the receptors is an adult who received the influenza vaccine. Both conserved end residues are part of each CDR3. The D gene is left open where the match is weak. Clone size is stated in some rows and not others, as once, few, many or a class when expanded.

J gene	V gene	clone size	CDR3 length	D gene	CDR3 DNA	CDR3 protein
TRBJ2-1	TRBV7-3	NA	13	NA	TGTGCCAGCAGCTTAAAGGGGGGCTACGAGCAGTTCTTC	CASSLKGGYEQFF
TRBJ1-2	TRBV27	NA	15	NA	TGTGCCAGCACCAACATCTTAGGGAACCACTATGGCTACACCTTC	CASTNILGNHYGYTF
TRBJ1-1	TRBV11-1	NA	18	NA	TGTGCCAGCAGCTTATACGGCCGTTACGAATATATGAACACTGAAGCTTTCTTT	CASSLYGRYEYMNTEAFF
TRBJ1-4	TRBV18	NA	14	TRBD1	TGTGCCAGCTCGCCGACAGGGTTAGGTGAAAAACTGTTTTTT	CASSPTGLGEKLFF
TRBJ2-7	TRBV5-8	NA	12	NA	TGTGCCAGCAGCTTGGGAAGGCACGAGCAGTACTTC	CASSLGRHEQYF
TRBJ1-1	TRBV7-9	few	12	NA	TGTGCCAGCAGCTTCACCCCGGCTGAAGCTTTCTTT	CASSFTPAEAFF
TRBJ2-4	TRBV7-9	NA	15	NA	TGTGCCAGCAGCTTAGAGGGCATAGCCAAAAACATTCAGTACTTC	CASSLEGIAKNIQYF
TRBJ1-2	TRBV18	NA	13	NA	TGTGCCAGCTCACCGGAATACGGCTATGGCTACACCTTC	CASSPEYGYGYTF
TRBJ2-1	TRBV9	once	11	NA	TGTGCCAGCAGTCCCGGGGGTCTCCAGTTCTTC	CASSPGGLQFF
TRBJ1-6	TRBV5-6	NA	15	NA	TGTGCCAGCAGCCTCAGATGGATGGGCGGTTCACCCCTCCACTTT	CASSLRWMGGSPLHF
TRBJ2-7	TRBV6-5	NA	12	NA	TGTGCCAGCAGTTCATCGAGGTACGAGCAGTACTTC	CASSSSRYEQYF
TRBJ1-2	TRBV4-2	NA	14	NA	TGTGCCAGCAGCCAAGATGGCACTCGCTATGGCTACACCTTC	CASSQDGTRYGYTF
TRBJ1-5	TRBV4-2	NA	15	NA	TGTGCCAGCAGCCAAGATTGGGAGTCCGGTCAGCCCCAGCATTTT	CASSQDWESGQPQHF
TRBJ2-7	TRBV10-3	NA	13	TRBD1	TGTGCCATCTCCACCGGGCAGGGGGACGAGCAGTACTTC	CAISTGQGDEQYF
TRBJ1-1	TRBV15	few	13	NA	TGTGCCACCAGCAGAGCGGGCCGACCTCGAGCTTTCTTT	CATSRAGRPRAFF
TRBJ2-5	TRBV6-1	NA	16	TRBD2	TGTGCCAGCAGTGAATGGGGCGGGGGGCACCAAGAGACCCAGTACTTC	CASSEWGGGHQETQYF
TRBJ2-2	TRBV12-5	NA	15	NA	TGTGCTAGTGGTTTAGTGGGGCCGGGGACCGGGGAGCTGTTTTTT	CASGLVGPGTGELFF
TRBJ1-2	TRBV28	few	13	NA	TGTGCCAGCAGTTTATACAGCCAATATGGCTACACCTTC	CASSLYSQYGYTF
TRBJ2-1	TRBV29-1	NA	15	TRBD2	TGCAGCGTTGAAGACCTAGCGGGGGCTTCCAATGAGCAGTTCTTC	CSVEDLAGASNEQFF
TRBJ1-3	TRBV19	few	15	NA	TGTGCCAGTAGTGCCGGGACGGGCTCTGGAAACACCATATATTTT	CASSAGTGSGNTIYF
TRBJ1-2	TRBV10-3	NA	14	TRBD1	TGTGCCATCAGGGGGACAGGGACTTTATATGGCTACACCTTC	CAIRGTGTLYGYTF
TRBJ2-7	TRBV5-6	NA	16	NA	TGTGCCAGCAGCTTGAGAAGTCGACATAGCTCCTACGAGCAGTACTTC	CASSLRSRHSSYEQYF
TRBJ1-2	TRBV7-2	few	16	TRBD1	TGTGCCAGCAGCTTAAGGGGGATGGACAGGATCTATGGCTACACCTTC	CASSLRGMDRIYGYTF
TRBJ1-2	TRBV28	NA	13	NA	TGTGCCAGCAGCCAGGCCCCTAACTATGGCTACACCTTC	CASSQAPNYGYTF
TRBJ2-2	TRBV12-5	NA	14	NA	TGTGCTAGTGGTGGGCACCCGAACACCGGGGAGCTGTTTTTT	CASGGHPNTGELFF
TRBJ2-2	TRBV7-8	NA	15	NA	TGTGCCAGCAGCTTAGCGCGAAGGGGGACCGGGGAGCTGTTTTTT	CASSLARRGTGELFF
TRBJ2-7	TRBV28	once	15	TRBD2	TGTGCCAGCAGTTCCCCCGGGACTACAACCTACGAGCAGTACTTC	CASSSPGTTTYEQYF
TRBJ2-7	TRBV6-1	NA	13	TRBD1	TGTGCCAGCAGTACCGGGACAGCCTACGAGCAGTACTTC	CASSTGTAYEQYF
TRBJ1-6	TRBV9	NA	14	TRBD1	TGTGCCAGCAGCGGTACAGGGGAGTTCCTCACCCTCCACTTT	CASSGTGEFLTLHF
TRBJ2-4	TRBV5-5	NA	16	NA	TGTGCCAGCAGCTTGGAAGGGCGGCTAGCCAAAAACATTCAGTACTTC	CASSLEGRLAKNIQYF
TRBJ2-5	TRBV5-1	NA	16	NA	TGCGCCAGCAGCTTGGCCGACTTGCCGCGTGGGGAGACCCAGTACTTC	CASSLADLPRGETQYF
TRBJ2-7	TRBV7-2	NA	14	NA	TGTGCCAGCAGCGGAGGGGCAAGCTCCTACGAGCAGTACTTC	CASSGGASSYEQYF
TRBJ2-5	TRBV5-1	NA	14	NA	TGCGCCAGCAGCTTGACCCAGGGGTGGGAGACCCAGTACTTC	CASSLTQGWETQYF
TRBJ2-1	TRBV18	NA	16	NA	TGTGCCAGCTCACCACCCAGCGGGCGATCCTACAATGAGCAGTTCTTC	CASSPPSGRSYNEQFF
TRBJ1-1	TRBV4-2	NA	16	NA	TGTGCCAGCAGCCAAGAGGGCTCCGGGGTGAACACTGAAGCTTTCTTT	CASSQEGSGVNTEAFF
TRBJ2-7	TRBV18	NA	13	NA	TGTGCCAGCTCTCCCGGGAACTCCTACGAGCAGTACTTC	CASSPGNSYEQYF
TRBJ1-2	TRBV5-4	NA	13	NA	TGTGCCAGCAGCCAGGACACTAACTATGGCTACACCTTC	CASSQDTNYGYTF
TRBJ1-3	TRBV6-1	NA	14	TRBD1	TGTGCCAGCAGAGAGGGGGCAGTTGGAAACACCATATATTTT	CASREGAVGNTIYF
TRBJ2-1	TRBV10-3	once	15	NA	TGTGCCATCAGTGATTCGGTGGAGGGTTCCGATGAGCAGTTCTTC	CAISDSVEGSDEQFF
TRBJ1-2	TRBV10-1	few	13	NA	TGCGCCAGCAGTGGGCGGATACACTATGGCTACACCTTC	CASSGRIHYGYTF
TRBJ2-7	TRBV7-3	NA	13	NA	TGTGCCAGCAGCCCCCAGCCGGGCTACGAGCAGTACTTC	CASSPQPGYEQYF
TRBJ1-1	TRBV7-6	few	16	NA	TGTGCCAGCAGCTTACGACCGGGTATAACGAACACTGAAGCTTTCTTT	CASSLRPGITNTEAFF
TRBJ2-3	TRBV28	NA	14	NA	TGTGCCAGCAGTGTCCAGGGATTCACAGATACGCAGTATTTT	CASSVQGFTDTQYF
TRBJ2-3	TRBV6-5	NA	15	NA	TGTGCCAGCAGTTTTGGTGGGGTGGGAACAGATACGCAGTATTTT	CASSFGGVGTDTQYF